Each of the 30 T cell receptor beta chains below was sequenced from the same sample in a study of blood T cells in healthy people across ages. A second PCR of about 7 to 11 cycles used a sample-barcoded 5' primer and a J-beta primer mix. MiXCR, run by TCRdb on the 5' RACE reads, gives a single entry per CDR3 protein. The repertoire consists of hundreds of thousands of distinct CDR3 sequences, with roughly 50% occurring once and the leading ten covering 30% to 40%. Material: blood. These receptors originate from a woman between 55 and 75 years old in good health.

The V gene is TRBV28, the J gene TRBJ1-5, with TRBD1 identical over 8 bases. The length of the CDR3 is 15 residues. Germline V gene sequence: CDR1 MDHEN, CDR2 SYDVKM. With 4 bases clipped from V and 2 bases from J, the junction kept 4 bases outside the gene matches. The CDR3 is CASSSGQGGNQPQHF. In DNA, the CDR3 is TGTGCCAGCAGTTCCGGACAGGGCGGCAATCAGCCCCAGCATTTT. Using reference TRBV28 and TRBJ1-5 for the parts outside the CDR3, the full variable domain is DVKVTQSSRYLVKRTGEKVFLECVQDMDHENMFWYRQDPGLGLRLIYFSYDVKMKEKGDIPEGYSVSREKKERFSLILESASTNQTSMYLCASSSGQGGNQPQHFGDGTRLSIL.

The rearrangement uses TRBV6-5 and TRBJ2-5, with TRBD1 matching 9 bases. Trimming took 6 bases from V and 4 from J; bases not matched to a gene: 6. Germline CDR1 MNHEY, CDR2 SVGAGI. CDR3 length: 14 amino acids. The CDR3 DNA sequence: TGTGCCAGCAGACCCGGGACAGGGACAGAGACCCAGTACTTC. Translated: CASRPGTGTETQYF.

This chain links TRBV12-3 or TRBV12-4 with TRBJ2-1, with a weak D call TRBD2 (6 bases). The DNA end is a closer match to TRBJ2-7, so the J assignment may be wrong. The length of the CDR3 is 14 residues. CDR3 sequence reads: CASRDRRAYNEQYF. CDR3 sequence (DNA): TGTGCCAGCAGGGATAGGAGGGCCTACAATGAGCAGTACTTC.

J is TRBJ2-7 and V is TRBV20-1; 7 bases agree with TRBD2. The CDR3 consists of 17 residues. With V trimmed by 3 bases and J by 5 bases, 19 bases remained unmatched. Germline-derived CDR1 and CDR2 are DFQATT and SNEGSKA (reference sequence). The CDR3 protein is CSASFTAGEGFSDEQYF. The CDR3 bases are TGCAGTGCTAGCTTCACCGCGGGAGAGGGTTTTAGCGACGAGCAGTACTTC.

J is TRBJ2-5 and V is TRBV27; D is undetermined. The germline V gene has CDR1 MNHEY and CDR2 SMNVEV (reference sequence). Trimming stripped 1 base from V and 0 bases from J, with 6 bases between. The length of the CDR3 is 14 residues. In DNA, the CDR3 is TGTGCCAGCAGTTTATTTGGGCACCAAGAGACCCAGTACTTC. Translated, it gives CASSLFGHQETQYF.

The CDR3 bases are TGTGCCAGCAGCCAAGAAGGTCAGCTTTCCTACGAGCAGTACTTC. Translated, it gives CASSQEGQLSYEQYF. The chain combines TRBV4-2 with TRBJ2-4; D not certain. The assigned J gene may be wrong: the sequence end matches TRBJ2-7 better. Germline V gives CDR1 LGHNA, CDR2 YNFKEQ. The CDR3 spans 15 residues.

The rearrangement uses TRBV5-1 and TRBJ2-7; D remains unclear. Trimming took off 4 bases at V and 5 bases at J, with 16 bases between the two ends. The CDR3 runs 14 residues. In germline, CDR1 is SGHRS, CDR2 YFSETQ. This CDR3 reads CASSPDPDQNEQYF. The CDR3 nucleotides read TGCGCCAGCAGCCCGGACCCTGATCAGAACGAGCAGTACTTC.

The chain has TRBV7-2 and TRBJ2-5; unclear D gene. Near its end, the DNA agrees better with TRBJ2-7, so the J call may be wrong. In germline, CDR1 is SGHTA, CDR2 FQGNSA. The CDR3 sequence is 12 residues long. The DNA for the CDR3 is TGTGCCAGCAGCTCCCTCATCGGCGAGCAGTACTTC. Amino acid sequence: CASSSLIGEQYF.

CDR3 DNA sequence: TGTGCCAGCAGTCCACGGCGGGAGCGGGAGCAGTTCTTC. It translates to CASSPRREREQFF. The chain combines TRBV27 with TRBJ2-1; 7 positions agree with TRBD2. Germline CDR1 is MNHEY and CDR2 is SMNVEV (reference sequence). The V segment lost 5 bases and the J segment 10 bases; nucleotides outside the gene matches: 8. The CDR3 extends over 13 amino acids.

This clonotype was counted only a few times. CDR3 amino acids: CSVRQDNQETQYF. CDR3 DNA: TGCAGCGTTAGACAGGACAACCAAGAGACCCAGTACTTC. The rearrangement uses TRBV29-1 and TRBJ2-5, with a weak D call TRBD1 (6 bases). The germline CDR1 and CDR2 sequences are SQVTM and ANQGSEA. The CDR3 runs to 13 residues. Trimming stripped 5 bases from V and 0 bases from J, with 10 bases between. The full variable domain, with the rest looked up from reference TRBV29-1 and TRBJ2-5, is SAVISQKPSRDICQRGTSLTIQCQVDSQVTMMFWYRQQPGQSLTLIATANQGSEATYESGFVIDKFPISRPNLTFSTLTVSNMSPEDSSIYLCSVRQDNQETQYFGPGTRLLVL.

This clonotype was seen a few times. CDR3 protein: CATDYLGTQYF. CDR3 coding DNA: TGTGCCACCGACTATCTTGGGACCCAGTACTTC. This chain connects TRBV24-1 to TRBJ2-5; tentative D call: TRBD2 (5 bases). The CDR3 extends over 11 amino acids. V lost 9 bases to trimming and J lost 7 bases, with 11 bases between them. Germline assignment: CDR1 KGHDR and CDR2 SFDVKD.

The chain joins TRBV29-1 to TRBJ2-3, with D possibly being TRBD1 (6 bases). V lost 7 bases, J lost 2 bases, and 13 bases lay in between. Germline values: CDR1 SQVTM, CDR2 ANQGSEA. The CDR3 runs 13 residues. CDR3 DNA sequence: TGCAGCGCTGACCGGGACACCACAGATACGCAGTATTTT. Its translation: CSADRDTTDTQYF.

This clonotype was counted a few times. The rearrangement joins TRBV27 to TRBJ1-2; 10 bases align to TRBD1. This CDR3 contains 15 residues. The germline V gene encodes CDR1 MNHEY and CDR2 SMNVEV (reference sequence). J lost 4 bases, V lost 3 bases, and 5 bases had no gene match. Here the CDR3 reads CASSLKGTGVYGYTF. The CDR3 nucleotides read TGTGCCAGCAGTTTGAAAGGGACAGGGGTCTATGGCTACACCTTC.

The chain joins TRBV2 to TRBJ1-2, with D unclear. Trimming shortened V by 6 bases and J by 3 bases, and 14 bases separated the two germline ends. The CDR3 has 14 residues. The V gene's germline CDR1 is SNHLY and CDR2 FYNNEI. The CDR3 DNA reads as TGTGCCAGCAGCCCAGAGGGAGGTCACTATGGCTACACCTTC. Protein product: CASSPEGGHYGYTF.

CDR3 protein: CASSLDSLLPPEGYTF. The CDR3 region has the DNA TGTGCCAGCAGCTTAGACTCCCTATTACCTCCGGAGGGCTACACCTTC. The chain uses TRBV7-9 and TRBJ1-2, with D hard to call. The CDR3 runs 16 residues. Germline lookup yields CDR1 SEHNR and CDR2 FQNEAQ (reference sequence). V shed 1 base and J shed 8 bases, with 20 bases lying between them.

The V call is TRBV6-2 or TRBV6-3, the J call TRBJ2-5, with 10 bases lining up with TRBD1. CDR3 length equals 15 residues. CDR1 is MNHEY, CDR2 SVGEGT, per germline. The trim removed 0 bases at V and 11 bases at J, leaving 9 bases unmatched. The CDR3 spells CASSYSRTGGKEQYF. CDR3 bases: TGTGCCAGCAGTTACTCTCGGACAGGGGGGAAGGAGCAGTACTTC.

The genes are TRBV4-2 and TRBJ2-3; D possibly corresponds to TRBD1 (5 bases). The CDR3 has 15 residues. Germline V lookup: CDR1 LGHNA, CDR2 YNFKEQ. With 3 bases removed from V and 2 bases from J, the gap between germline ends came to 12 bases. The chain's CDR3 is CASSHDRQTTDTQYF. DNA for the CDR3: TGTGCCAGCAGCCACGACAGACAGACCACAGATACGCAGTATTTT.

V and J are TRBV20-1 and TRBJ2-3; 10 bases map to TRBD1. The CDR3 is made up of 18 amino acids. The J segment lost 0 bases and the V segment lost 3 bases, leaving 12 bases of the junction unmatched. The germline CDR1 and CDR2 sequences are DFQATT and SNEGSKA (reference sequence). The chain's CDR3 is CSASNWGQGIGSTDTQYF. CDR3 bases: TGCAGTGCTAGTAATTGGGGACAGGGGATTGGAAGCACAGATACGCAGTATTTT.

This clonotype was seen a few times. The CDR3 sequence: CASSSSGRFGNEQYF. CDR3 nucleotide sequence: TGTGCCAGCAGCTCTAGCGGGAGGTTCGGGAATGAGCAGTACTTC. The V gene is TRBV7-2, the J gene TRBJ2-7, with 11 positions matching TRBD2. Trimming removed 4 bases from V and 7 bases from J; junction bases left unmatched: 9. This CDR3 region has 15 residues. CDR1 and CDR2 from the germline V gene are SGHTA and FQGNSA.

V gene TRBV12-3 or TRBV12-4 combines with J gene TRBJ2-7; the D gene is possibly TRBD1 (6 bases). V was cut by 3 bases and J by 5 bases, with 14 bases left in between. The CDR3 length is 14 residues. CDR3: CASSFNRVNDEQYF. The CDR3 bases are TGTGCCAGCAGTTTTAACAGGGTAAACGACGAGCAGTACTTC.

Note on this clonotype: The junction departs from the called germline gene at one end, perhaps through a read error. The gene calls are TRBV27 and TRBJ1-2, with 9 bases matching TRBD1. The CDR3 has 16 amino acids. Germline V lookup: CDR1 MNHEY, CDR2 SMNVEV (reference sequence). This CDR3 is CASSSGTGRGNYGYTF. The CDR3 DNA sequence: TGCGCCAGCAGTTCCGGGACAGGGAGGGGGAACTATGGCTACACCTTC.

The CDR3 nucleotides read TGCAGTGCTAGAGTTGGCCTAGCAGGTTTCTATGAGCAGTTCTTC. Translated, it gives CSARVGLAGFYEQFF. V gene TRBV20-1 combines with J gene TRBJ2-1; D may be TRBD2 (5 bases). Trimming pared 1 base from V and 8 bases from J, leaving 18 bases between. The CDR3 contains 15 residues. The germline gives CDR1 DFQATT, CDR2 SNEGSKA (reference sequence).

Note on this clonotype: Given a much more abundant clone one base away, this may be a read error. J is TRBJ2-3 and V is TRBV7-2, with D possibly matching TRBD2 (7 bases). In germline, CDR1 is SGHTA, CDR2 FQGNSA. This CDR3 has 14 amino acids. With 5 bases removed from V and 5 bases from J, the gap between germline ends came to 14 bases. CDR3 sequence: CASSVGGAIDTQYF. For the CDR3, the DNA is TGTGCCAGCAGCGTAGGGGGGGCAATAGATACGCAGTATTTT. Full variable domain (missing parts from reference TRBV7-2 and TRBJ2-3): GAGVSQSPSNKVTEKGKDVELRCDPISGHTALYWYRQSLGQGLEFLIYFQGNSAPDKSGLPSDRFSAERTGGSVSTLTIQRTQQEDSAVYLCASSVGGAIDTQYFGPGTRLTVL.

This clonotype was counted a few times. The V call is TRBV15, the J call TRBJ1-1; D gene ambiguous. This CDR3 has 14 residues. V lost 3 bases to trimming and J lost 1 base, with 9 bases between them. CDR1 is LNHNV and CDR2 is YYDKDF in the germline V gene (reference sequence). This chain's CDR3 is CATSRNRRNTEAFF. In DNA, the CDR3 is TGTGCCACCAGCAGGAATCGGAGGAACACTGAAGCTTTCTTT.

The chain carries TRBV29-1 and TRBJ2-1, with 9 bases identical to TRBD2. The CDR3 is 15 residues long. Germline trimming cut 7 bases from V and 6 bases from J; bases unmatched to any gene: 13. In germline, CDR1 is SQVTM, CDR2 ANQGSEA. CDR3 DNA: TGCAGCGCTGGGTTGGGAAGCGGGAGGTCCAATGAGCAGTTCTTC. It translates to CSAGLGSGRSNEQFF.

CDR3 protein: CASSPRGTGDKNIQYF. The CDR3 DNA reads as TGTGCCAGCAGCCCCCGCGGGACAGGGGACAAAAACATTCAGTACTTC. This chain connects TRBV7-2 to TRBJ2-4; TRBD1 matches at 10 bases. Germline V CDR1 and CDR2: SGHTA, FQGNSA. CDR3 length: 16 amino acids. V lost 5 bases, J lost 3 bases, and 7 bases stayed unmatched.

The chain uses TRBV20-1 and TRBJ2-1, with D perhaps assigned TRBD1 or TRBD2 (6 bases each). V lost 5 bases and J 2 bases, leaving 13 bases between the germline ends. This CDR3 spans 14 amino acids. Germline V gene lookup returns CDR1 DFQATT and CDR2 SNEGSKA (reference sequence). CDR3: CSADGGDTYNEQFF. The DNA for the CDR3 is TGCAGTGCTGACGGAGGGGACACCTACAATGAGCAGTTCTTC.

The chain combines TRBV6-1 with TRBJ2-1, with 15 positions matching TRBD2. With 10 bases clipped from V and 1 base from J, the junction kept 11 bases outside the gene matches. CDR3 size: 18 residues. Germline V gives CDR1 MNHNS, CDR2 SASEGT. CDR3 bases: TGTGCCACTTCCGGACTAGCGGGAGGGCCTAGGTCCTACAATGAGCAGTTCTTC. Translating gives CATSGLAGGPRSYNEQFF.

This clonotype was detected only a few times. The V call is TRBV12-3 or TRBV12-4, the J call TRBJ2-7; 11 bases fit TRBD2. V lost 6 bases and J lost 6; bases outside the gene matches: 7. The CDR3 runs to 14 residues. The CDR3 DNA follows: TGTGCCAGCAGCCACACTAGCGGGAGTTTCGAGCAGTACTTC. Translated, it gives CASSHTSGSFEQYF.

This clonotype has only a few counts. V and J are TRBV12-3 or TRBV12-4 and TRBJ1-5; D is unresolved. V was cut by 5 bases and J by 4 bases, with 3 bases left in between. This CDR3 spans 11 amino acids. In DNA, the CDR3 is TGTGCCAGCAGTCCAAATCAGCCCCAGCATTTT. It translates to CASSPNQPQHF.